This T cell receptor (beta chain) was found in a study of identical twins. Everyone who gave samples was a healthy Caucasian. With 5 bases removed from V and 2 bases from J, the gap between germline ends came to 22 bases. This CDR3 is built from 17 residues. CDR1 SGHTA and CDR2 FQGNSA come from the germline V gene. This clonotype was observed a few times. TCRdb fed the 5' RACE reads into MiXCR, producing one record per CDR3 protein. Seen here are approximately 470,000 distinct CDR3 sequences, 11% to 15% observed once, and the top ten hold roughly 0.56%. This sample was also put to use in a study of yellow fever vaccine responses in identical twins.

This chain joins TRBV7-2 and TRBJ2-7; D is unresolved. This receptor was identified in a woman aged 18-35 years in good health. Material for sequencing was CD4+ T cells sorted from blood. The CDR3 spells CASSARDDPYGTYEQYF. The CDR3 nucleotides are TGTGCCAGCAGCGCCAGAGACGATCCCTACGGCACCTACGAGCAGTACTTC.